Below, 21 T cell receptor beta chains from the same sample are listed, as sequenced in a study of blood T cell repertoires in COVID-19. The data were produced by immunoSEQ multiplex PCR, yet TCRdb's version contains in-frame clones alone and is incomplete. The table has roughly 250,000 clones, about 88% seen once. Sequences were obtained from peripheral blood. The receptors shown here come from a man aged 40-50 years with acute or convalescent COVID-19.

The chain joins TRBV5-1 to TRBJ2-2; possible D gene TRBD2, 6 bases. This CDR3 region has 15 residues. Trimming took 0 bases from V and 4 from J, leaving 10 bases between them. CDR1 is SGHRS, CDR2 YFSETQ, per germline. CDR3 nucleotides: TGCGCCAGCAGCTTGGGGGGACTCATCACCGGGGAGCTGTTTTTT. Its protein product is CASSLGGLITGELFF.

This clone was detected only a few times. V gene TRBV2 combines with J gene TRBJ1-1; 7 bases line up with TRBD1. The CDR3 spans 15 residues. CDR1 is SNHLY and CDR2 is FYNNEI in the germline V gene. Trimming cost V 6 bases and J 5 bases; bases outside gene matches: 12. The CDR3 protein is CASRSEFTQGTEAFF. The CDR3 DNA reads TGTGCCAGCAGATCCGAATTTACACAGGGGACTGAAGCTTTCTTT.

A remark on this clone: Other DNA sequences in the same sample also yield this CDR3. This chain uses TRBV6-5 with TRBJ1-6, with D hard to call. Germline CDR1 is MNHEY and CDR2 is SVGAGI. Trimming cost V 4 bases and J 4 bases, with 5 bases left between them. The CDR3 extends over 13 amino acids. The CDR3 region is CASSSGYNSPLHF. The CDR3 DNA sequence: TGTGCCAGCAGTTCCGGTTATAATTCACCCCTCCACTTT.

The chain recombines TRBV6-6 with TRBJ1-5, with TRBD1 identical over 11 bases. Germline loops: CDR1 MNHNY, CDR2 SVGAGI (reference sequence). The CDR3 contains 14 residues. Trimming cost V 6 bases and J 6 bases; bases outside gene matches: 4. CDR3 sequence: CASRGTGGGQPQHF. The CDR3 DNA reads TGTGCCAGCAGAGGGACAGGGGGGGGTCAGCCCCAGCATTTT.

The CDR3 bases are TGTGCCAGCACGGGACAGGTCTACGAGCAGTACTTC. Translation: CASTGQVYEQYF. J is TRBJ2-7 and V is TRBV2, with 8 bases aligning to TRBD1. The CDR3 has 12 residues. V dropped 7 bases and J dropped 3; count of bases not matched to a gene: 2. Germline V gene lookup returns CDR1 SNHLY and CDR2 FYNNEI.

This clone has just one count. The CDR3 loop is CASSQGTGRNSGNTIYF. The CDR3 nucleotides read TGCGCCAGCAGCCAGGGGACAGGCCGAAACTCTGGAAACACCATATATTTT. This rearrangement joins TRBV4-1 to TRBJ1-3; TRBD1 matches 8 bases. Germline loops: CDR1 MGHRA, CDR2 YSYEKL. The V and J ends lost 3 bases and 0 bases, in that order; junction bases with no gene match: 7. This CDR3 contains 17 residues.

The DNA for the CDR3 is TGTGCCAGCAGCCAAGAGTCTGGAGTCAATGAGCAGTTCTTC. Amino acid sequence: CASSQESGVNEQFF. This chain uses TRBV4-2 with TRBJ2-1; D unclear. This CDR3 contains 14 residues. CDR1 is LGHNA and CDR2 is YNFKEQ in the germline V gene. Deletions cut 0 bases from V and 6 bases from J, with 9 bases between.

The V gene is TRBV28, the J gene TRBJ1-1, with TRBD1 identical over 8 bases. V lost 3 bases to trimming and J lost 4 bases; unmatched junction nucleotides: 1. CDR1 is MDHEN and CDR2 is SYDVKM in the germline V gene. The CDR3 spans 13 residues. CDR3 DNA sequence: TGTGCCAGCAGTTTCAGGGGGCCCACTGAAGCTTTCTTT. Encoded protein: CASSFRGPTEAFF.

The chain joins TRBV14 to TRBJ1-2; 11 nucleotides line up with TRBD1. V was pared by 2 bases and J by 4 bases, with 3 bases of the junction left unmatched. CDR3 length: 15 residues. Germline lookup yields CDR1 SGHDN and CDR2 FVKESK. DNA of the CDR3: TGTGCCAGCAGCCAAACCGGGACAGGGGGCTATGGCTACACCTTC. Protein: CASSQTGTGGYGYTF.

The gene calls are TRBV11-2 and TRBJ2-1, with no clear D. This CDR3 spans 14 amino acids. The V end was cut by 0 bases, the J end by 8 bases, with 11 bases between. Germline lookup yields CDR1 SGHAT and CDR2 FQNNGV. CDR3 loop: CASSLDSPNHEQFF. For the CDR3, the DNA is TGTGCCAGCAGCTTAGATTCCCCTAATCATGAGCAGTTCTTC.

The rearrangement uses TRBV7-2 and TRBJ2-1; 13 bases match TRBD2. The CDR3 runs 15 residues. The J segment lost 6 bases and the V segment lost 5 bases, leaving 4 bases of the junction unmatched. CDR1 is SGHTA, CDR2 FQGNSA, per germline. The CDR3 sequence is CASSRGLAGVNEQFF. For the CDR3, the DNA is TGTGCCAGCAGCCGCGGACTAGCGGGGGTCAATGAGCAGTTCTTC.

A single count supports this clone. This chain links TRBV19 with TRBJ2-2, with D uncertain. This CDR3 has 15 amino acids. The V and J ends lost 7 bases and 1 base respectively, with 13 bases between them. Germline V gene lookup returns CDR1 LNHDA and CDR2 SQIVND (reference sequence). In DNA form, the CDR3 reads TGTGCCAGTACCTCGAATCAGAAGAACACCGGGGAGCTGTTTTTT. Translated: CASTSNQKNTGELFF. Filled out from reference TRBV19 and TRBJ2-2, the complete variable domain reads DGGITQSPKYLFRKEGQNVTLSCEQNLNHDAMYWYRQDPGQGLRLIYYSQIVNDFQKGDIAEGYSVSREKKESFPLTVTSAQKNPTAFYLCASTSNQKNTGELFFGEGSRLTVL.

The genes are TRBV11-3 and TRBJ2-1, with 8 bases matching TRBD2. The CDR3 is 16 amino acids. Losses at the gene ends were 1 base for V and 6 bases for J; bases not matched to a gene: 8. From germline, CDR1 is SGHNT and CDR2 YENEEA. The DNA for the CDR3 is TGTGCCAGCAGCTTAGTGGCGGGGGGCCTGGGCAATGAGCAGTTCTTC. Amino acids: CASSLVAGGLGNEQFF.

V is TRBV19 and J is TRBJ1-2; D gene ambiguous. The CDR3 has 14 residues. From germline, CDR1 is LNHDA and CDR2 SQIVND (reference sequence). V lost 4 bases and J lost 0, with 9 bases in between. The CDR3 coding sequence is TGTGCCAGTAGTACGAGTCCAACTAACTATGGCTACACCTTC. This codes for CASSTSPTNYGYTF.

V gene TRBV3-1 (or the pseudogene TRBV3-2) combines with J gene TRBJ1-3; TRBD1 aligns across 8 bases. The ends lost 3 bases at V and 8 bases at J; junction bases unmatched: 9. The germline V gene encodes CDR1 LGHDT and CDR2 YNNKEL (reference sequence). This CDR3 is built from 15 residues. In DNA, the CDR3 is TGTGCCAGCAGCCACCTGGGACAGGCTGGCGACACCATATATTTT. Its translation is CASSHLGQAGDTIYF.

The rearrangement links TRBV6-5 to TRBJ1-4; unclear D gene. The V end lost 5 bases, the J end lost 10 bases, and 14 bases lay between the germline ends. Germline V gene sequence: CDR1 MNHEY, CDR2 SVGAGI. This CDR3 region has 13 residues. The CDR3: CASSTLSPGKLFF. The CDR3 DNA reads TGTGCCAGCAGTACCCTGTCCCCGGGAAAACTGTTTTTT.

The CDR3 region is CASSSGVTEAFF. CDR3 nucleotide sequence: TGTGCCAGCAGCTCAGGGGTAACTGAAGCTTTCTTT. This sequence joins TRBV5-7 and TRBJ1-1, with D possibly matching TRBD1 (6 bases). TRBV5-7 is an open reading frame whose function is uncertain. The length of the CDR3 is 12 residues. V gave up 3 bases and J gave up 5 bases, with 8 bases separating them.

The chain joins TRBV19 to TRBJ2-7; 7 bases agree with TRBD1. Germline values: CDR1 LNHDA, CDR2 SQIVND (reference sequence). With 10 bases clipped from V and 0 bases from J, the junction kept 15 bases outside the gene matches. The CDR3 is 16 residues long. CDR3 sequence: CAKDRQGFRTSYEQYF. CDR3 bases: TGTGCCAAAGACCGACAGGGCTTCAGAACCTCCTACGAGCAGTACTTC.

In its sample, this clone was seen a few times. This chain uses TRBV10-3 with TRBJ1-4, with TRBD1 as a possible D gene (5 bases). The germline gives CDR1 ENHRY, CDR2 SYGVKD. The CDR3 loop spans 14 amino acids. Trimming shortened V by 8 bases and J by 0 bases, and 10 bases separated the two germline ends. The CDR3 reads CAIGAVTTNEKLFF. The CDR3 region has the DNA TGTGCCATCGGGGCGGTGACAACTAATGAAAAACTGTTTTTT.

This clone is a singleton in its sample. The V call is TRBV5-4, the J call TRBJ1-1; D gene uncertain. V was shortened by 0 bases and J by 2 bases, with 5 bases between the two germline ends. Germline CDR1 reads SGHNT; CDR2 reads YYREEE (reference sequence). This CDR3 is 13 amino acids long. The CDR3 nucleotides are TGTGCCAGCAGCTTGGATCTAAACACTGAAGCTTTCTTT. This codes for CASSLDLNTEAFF.

This clone was seen only once. The chain combines TRBV10-3 with TRBJ1-1; D possibly corresponds to TRBD1 (5 bases). Between the trimmed V and J ends, which lost 6 bases and 1 base, there was a span of 12 bases. The CDR3 has 14 residues. Germline loops: CDR1 ENHRY, CDR2 SYGVKD. Here the CDR3 reads CAIRGTAKNTEAFF. The CDR3, as DNA: TGTGCCATCAGAGGGACTGCCAAGAACACTGAAGCTTTCTTT.